The entry below describes one T cell receptor (beta chain). No antigen is known for it. Heparinised blood was drawn once per donor, averaging about 116 mL. The trim removed 5 bases at V and 7 bases at J, leaving 13 bases unmatched. This CDR3 has 17 amino acids. CDR1 is SEHNR and CDR2 is FQNEAQ in the germline V gene (reference sequence). The entirety of the isolated RNA underwent reverse transcription, so expressed TCRB transcripts were sequenced. Roughly 3.6 million reads were obtained on average from naive, central memory and regulatory T cell samples. The assay was immunoSEQ multiplex PCR, and TCRdb's table has in-frame clones only and misses some. The repertoire holds around 320,000 clones, with 13% to 15% as singletons. The source of the sample is a study of beta chain features in type 1 diabetes. Broader study findings: Shorter TCRB CDR3s, moderately but significantly so, were found in Type 1 diabetes patients in all four CD4+ subsets.

The receptor's source is a man aged 25 to 40 in good health. V is TRBV7-9 and J is TRBJ2-1, with 11 bases aligning to TRBD2. The source material was central memory CD4+ T cells from blood. CDR3 sequence reads: CASSPQTTSGSSNEQFF. CDR3 in DNA: TGTGCCAGCAGCCCCCAAACCACTAGCGGGAGCTCAAATGAGCAGTTCTTC.